Listed below are T cell receptor beta chains from one sample, sequenced in a study of regulatory T cells in long-lasting Graves disease. TCRdb itself ran the multiplex PCR reads through MiXCR, one entry per CDR3 protein. Among approximately 270,000 distinct CDR3 sequences, roughly 18% were seen once, and the ten largest hold around 13%. These data are also associated with another study on T cells in Graves' hyperthyroidism and ophthalmopathy.

The sequencing used peripheral blood mononuclear cells (PBMCs), collected at new diagnosis, from a patient treated with antithyroid drugs. All receptors derive from a woman aged 30 to 39 with Graves disease. The CDR3 runs from the conserved cysteine through the conserved F or W. D genes are given only for firm matches. Rows give clone size only sometimes, using once, few, many, or a class for an expanded clone.

D gene: TRBD1
J gene: TRBJ1-5
V gene: TRBV18
clone size: many
CDR3 protein: CASSLGTGDRAQHF
CDR3 DNA: TGTGCCAGCTCACTCGGGACAGGGGATCGAGCCCAGCATTTT

D gene: NA
J gene: TRBJ1-1
V gene: TRBV19
clone size: many
CDR3 protein: CASSSDPGGTEAFF
CDR3 DNA: TGTGCCAGTAGTAGTGATCCGGGGGGCACTGAAGCTTTCTTT

D gene: NA
J gene: TRBJ1-1
V gene: TRBV18
clone size: many
CDR3 protein: CASSSYRNTEAFF
CDR3 DNA: TGTGCCAGCTCGTCTTACAGGAACACTGAAGCTTTCTTT

D gene: NA
J gene: TRBJ2-1
V gene: TRBV2
clone size: many
CDR3 protein: CASSYGGGAGNEQFF
CDR3 DNA: TGTGCCAGCAGTTATGGGGGGGGGGCTGGGAATGAGCAGTTCTTC

D gene: NA
J gene: TRBJ1-2
V gene: TRBV12-3/TRBV12-4
clone size: many
CDR3 protein: CASTGGVGYTF
CDR3 DNA: TGTGCCAGCACGGGCGGGGTTGGCTACACCTTC

D gene: NA
J gene: TRBJ2-1
V gene: TRBV5-6
clone size: many
CDR3 protein: CASSLSRTWQFF
CDR3 DNA: TGTGCCAGCAGCTTGTCGAGGACTTGGCAGTTCTTC

D gene: TRBD1
J gene: TRBJ1-6
V gene: TRBV3-1
clone size: many
CDR3 protein: CASSLQGGNSPLHF
CDR3 DNA: TGTGCCAGCAGCCTTCAGGGGGGGAATTCACCCCTCCACTTT

D gene: NA
J gene: TRBJ1-2
V gene: TRBV7-9
clone size: many
CDR3 protein: CASSFAQGATF
CDR3 DNA: NA

D gene: NA
J gene: TRBJ1-3
V gene: TRBV3-1
clone size: many
CDR3 protein: CASSHAYEGNTIYF
CDR3 DNA: TGTGCCAGCAGCCACGCTTACGAAGGAAACACCATATATTTT

D gene: NA
J gene: TRBJ2-1
V gene: TRBV9
clone size: many
CDR3 protein: CASSAGFGVNEQFF
CDR3 DNA: TGTGCCAGCAGTGCGGGATTTGGAGTCAATGAGCAGTTCTTC

D gene: TRBD1
J gene: TRBJ2-7
V gene: TRBV11-3
clone size: once
CDR3 protein: CASSLGQGKGEQYF
CDR3 DNA: TGTGCCAGCAGCTTGGGACAGGGGAAAGGCGAGCAGTACTTC

D gene: NA
J gene: TRBJ2-3
V gene: TRBV29-1
clone size: many
CDR3 protein: CSVEGPGTDTQYF
CDR3 DNA: TGCAGCGTTGAGGGACCGGGCACAGATACGCAGTATTTT

D gene: NA
J gene: TRBJ2-6
V gene: TRBV5-1
clone size: many
CDR3 protein: CASSPEAGSGANVLTF
CDR3 DNA: TGCGCCAGCAGCCCCGAGGCGGGGTCTGGGGCCAACGTCCTGACTTTC

D gene: NA
J gene: TRBJ1-1
V gene: TRBV4-1
clone size: many
CDR3 protein: CASSQGRDTTEAFF
CDR3 DNA: TGCGCCAGCAGCCAAGGCCGGGACACTACTGAAGCTTTCTTT

D gene: NA
J gene: TRBJ1-4
V gene: TRBV11-2
clone size: many
CDR3 protein: CASSSPSDGEKLFF
CDR3 DNA: TGTGCCAGCAGCTCCCCCTCGGATGGCGAAAAACTGTTTTTT

D gene: NA
J gene: TRBJ2-1
V gene: TRBV4-2
clone size: NA
CDR3 protein: CASSQLRLSGVLRNEQFF
CDR3 DNA: TGTGCCAGCAGCCAACTTCGTTTATCAGGGGTGTTAAGAAATGAGCAGTTCTTC

D gene: NA
J gene: TRBJ1-6
V gene: TRBV11-2
clone size: many
CDR3 protein: CASSFEPGSYNSPLHF
CDR3 DNA: TGTGCCAGCAGCTTTGAACCCGGATCCTATAATTCACCCCTCCACTTT

D gene: TRBD1
J gene: TRBJ1-4
V gene: TRBV3-1
clone size: many
CDR3 protein: CASSQVRQGNEKLFF
CDR3 DNA: TGTGCCAGCAGCCAAGTGCGACAGGGGAATGAAAAACTGTTTTTT

D gene: TRBD1
J gene: TRBJ1-2
V gene: TRBV18
clone size: NA
CDR3 protein: CASDRGQSGYTF
CDR3 DNA: TGTGCCAGCGACAGGGGGCAATCTGGCTACACCTTC